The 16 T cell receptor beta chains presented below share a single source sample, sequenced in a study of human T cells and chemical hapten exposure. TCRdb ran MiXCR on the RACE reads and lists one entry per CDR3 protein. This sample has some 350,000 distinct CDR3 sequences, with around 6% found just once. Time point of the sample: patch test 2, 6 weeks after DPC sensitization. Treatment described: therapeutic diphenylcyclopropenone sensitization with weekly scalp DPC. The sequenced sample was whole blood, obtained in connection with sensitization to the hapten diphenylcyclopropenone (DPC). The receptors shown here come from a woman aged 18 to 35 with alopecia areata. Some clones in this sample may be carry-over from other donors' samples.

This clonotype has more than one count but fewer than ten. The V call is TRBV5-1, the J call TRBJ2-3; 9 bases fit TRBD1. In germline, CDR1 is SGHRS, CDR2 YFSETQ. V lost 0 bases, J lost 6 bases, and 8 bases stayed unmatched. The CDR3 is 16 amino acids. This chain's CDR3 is CASSLGDRAFGDTQYF. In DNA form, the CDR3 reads TGCGCCAGCAGCTTGGGGGACAGGGCGTTTGGGGATACGCAGTATTTT.

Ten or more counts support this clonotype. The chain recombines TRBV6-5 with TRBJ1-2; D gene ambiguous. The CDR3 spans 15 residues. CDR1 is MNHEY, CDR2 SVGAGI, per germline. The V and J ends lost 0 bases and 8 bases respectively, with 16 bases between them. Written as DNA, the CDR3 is TGTGCCAGCAGTTACTCGTGGCAGGCCGGAGGCGGCTACACCTTC. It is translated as CASSYSWQAGGGYTF.

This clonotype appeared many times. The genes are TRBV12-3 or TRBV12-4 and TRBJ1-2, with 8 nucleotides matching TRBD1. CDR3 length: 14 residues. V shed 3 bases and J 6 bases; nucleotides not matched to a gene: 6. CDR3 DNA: TGTGCCAGCAGTTTGACGGACAGGGCTGATGGCTACACCTTC. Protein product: CASSLTDRADGYTF.

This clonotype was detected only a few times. The CDR3 region has the DNA TGTGCTAGTGGTACCAGCCTTTCCACAGATACGCAGTATTTT. Its translation: CASGTSLSTDTQYF. This rearrangement joins TRBV12-5 to TRBJ2-3; D remains unclear. CDR3 size: 14 residues. Germline V gives CDR1 LGHNT, CDR2 FRNRAP. The V end was cut by 5 bases, the J end by 2 bases, with 11 bases between.

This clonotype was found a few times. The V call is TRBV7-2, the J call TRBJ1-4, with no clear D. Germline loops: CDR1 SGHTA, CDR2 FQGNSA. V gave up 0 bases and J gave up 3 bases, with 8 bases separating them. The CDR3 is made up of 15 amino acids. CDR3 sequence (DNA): TGTGCCAGCAGCTTAGCTCCAGCGGCTAATGAAAAACTGTTTTTT. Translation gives CASSLAPAANEKLFF. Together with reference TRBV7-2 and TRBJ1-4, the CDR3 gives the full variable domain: GAGVSQSPSNKVTEKGKDVELRCDPISGHTALYWYRQSLGQGLEFLIYFQGNSAPDKSGLPSDRFSAERTGGSVSTLTIQRTQQEDSAVYLCASSLAPAANEKLFFGSGTQLSVL.

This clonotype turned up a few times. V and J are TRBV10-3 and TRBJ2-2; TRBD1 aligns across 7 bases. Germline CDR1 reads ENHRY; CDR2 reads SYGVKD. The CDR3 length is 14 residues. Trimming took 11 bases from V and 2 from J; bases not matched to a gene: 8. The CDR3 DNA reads TGTGCCGGAACGGGACAGATTAACACCGGGGAGCTGTTTTTT. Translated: CAGTGQINTGELFF.

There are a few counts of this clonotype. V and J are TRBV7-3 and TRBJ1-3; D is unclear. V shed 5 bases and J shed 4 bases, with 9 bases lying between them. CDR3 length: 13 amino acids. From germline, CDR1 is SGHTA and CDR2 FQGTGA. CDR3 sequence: CASSETTGNTIYF. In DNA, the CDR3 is TGTGCCAGCAGCGAAACCACAGGAAACACCATATATTTT.

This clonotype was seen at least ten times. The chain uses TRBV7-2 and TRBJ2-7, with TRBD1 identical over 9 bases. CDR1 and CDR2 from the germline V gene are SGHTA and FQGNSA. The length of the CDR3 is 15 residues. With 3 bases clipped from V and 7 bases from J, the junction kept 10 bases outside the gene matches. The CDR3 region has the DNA TGTGCCAGCAGCTTGGGACAGGGCTCGTCAGGGGAGCAGTACTTC. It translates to CASSLGQGSSGEQYF.

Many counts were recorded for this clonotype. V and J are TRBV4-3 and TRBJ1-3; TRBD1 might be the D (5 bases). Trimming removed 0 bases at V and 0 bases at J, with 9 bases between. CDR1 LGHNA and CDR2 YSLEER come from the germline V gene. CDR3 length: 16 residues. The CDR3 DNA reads TGCGCCAGCAGCCAAGATGGGGGGATCTCTGGAAACACCATATATTTT. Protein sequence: CASSQDGGISGNTIYF.

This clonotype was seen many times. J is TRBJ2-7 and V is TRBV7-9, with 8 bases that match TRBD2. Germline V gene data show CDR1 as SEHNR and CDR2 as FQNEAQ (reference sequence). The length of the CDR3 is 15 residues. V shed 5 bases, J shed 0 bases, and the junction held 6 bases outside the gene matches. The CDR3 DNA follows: TGTGCCAGCAGCCTCTACGGGGGGGACTCCTACGAGCAGTACTTC. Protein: CASSLYGGDSYEQYF.

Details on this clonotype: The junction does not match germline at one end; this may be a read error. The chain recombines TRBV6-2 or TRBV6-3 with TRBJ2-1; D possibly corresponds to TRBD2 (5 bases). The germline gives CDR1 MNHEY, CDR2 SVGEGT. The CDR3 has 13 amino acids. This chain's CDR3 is CASTTSPGSEQLF. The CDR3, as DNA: TGTGCCAGCACGACCTCCCCGGGTAGCGAGCAGCTCTTC.

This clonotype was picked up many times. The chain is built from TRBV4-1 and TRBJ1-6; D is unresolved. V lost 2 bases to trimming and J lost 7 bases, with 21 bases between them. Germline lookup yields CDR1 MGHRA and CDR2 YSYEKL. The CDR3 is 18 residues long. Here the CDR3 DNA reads TGCGCCAGCAGCCAACCCCCGGACGCGTGGGAGATAAATTCACCCCTCCACTTT. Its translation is CASSQPPDAWEINSPLHF.

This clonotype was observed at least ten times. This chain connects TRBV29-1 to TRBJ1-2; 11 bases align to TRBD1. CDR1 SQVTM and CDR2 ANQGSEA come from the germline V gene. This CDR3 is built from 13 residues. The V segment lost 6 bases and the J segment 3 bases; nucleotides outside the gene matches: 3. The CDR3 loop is CSVGQGADYGYTF. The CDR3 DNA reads TGCAGCGTCGGACAGGGGGCGGACTATGGCTACACCTTC.

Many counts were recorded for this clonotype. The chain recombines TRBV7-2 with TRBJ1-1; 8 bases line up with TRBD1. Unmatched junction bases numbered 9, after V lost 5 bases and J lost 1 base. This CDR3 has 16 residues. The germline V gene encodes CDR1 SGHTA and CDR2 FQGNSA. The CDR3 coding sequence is TGTGCCAGCAGCCCCCAGACAGGGGCACCGAACACTGAAGCTTTCTTT. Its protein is CASSPQTGAPNTEAFF.

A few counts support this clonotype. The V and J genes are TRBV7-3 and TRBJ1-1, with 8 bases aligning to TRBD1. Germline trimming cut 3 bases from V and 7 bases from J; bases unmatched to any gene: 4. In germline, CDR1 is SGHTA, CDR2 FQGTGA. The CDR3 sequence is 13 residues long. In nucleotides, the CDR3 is TGTGCCAGCAGCTTTCACGGACAGGGTGAAGCTTTCTTT. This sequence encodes CASSFHGQGEAFF.

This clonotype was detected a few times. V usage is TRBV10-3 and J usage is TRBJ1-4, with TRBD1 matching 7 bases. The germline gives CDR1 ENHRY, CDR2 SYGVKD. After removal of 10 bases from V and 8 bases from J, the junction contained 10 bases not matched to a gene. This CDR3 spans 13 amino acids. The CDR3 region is CATQDRSGEKLFF. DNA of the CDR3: TGTGCCACCCAGGACAGGTCGGGAGAAAAACTGTTTTTT.